What follows describes a single TCR beta chain. Its antigen is still unknown. Sampling of each donor yielded at least one pre-ART PBMC sample and at least two post-ART PBMC samples. Only United States sites treated participants with HIV. This entry is derived from a study of long-term antiretroviral therapy in people with HIV. Run at survey level, the immunoSEQ assay was version v3.0. Only in-frame clones appear in the TCRdb table, and some are missing; sequencing was by immunoSEQ multiplex PCR. Of 20,000 to 25,000 clones in the sample, approximately 83% are singletons; the top ten hold roughly 5.7%. This CDR3 comprises 15 residues. The junction had 9 bases not matched to a gene; V was cut back by 5 bases and J by 5 bases. Germline lookup yields CDR1 SGHTA and CDR2 FQGTGA. General study results and limits: Repertoires from HIV showed CDR3 length ranges narrower than those of controls.

Sequenced material: unsorted PBMCs, taken 0.7 years before starting antiretroviral therapy. The sequence came from a man aged 25-45 years with HIV. The genes are TRBV7-3 and TRBJ2-1; 7 bases map to TRBD2. CDR3 in amino acids: CASSPRLARDNEQFF. CDR3 coding DNA: TGTGCCAGCAGCCCCCGACTAGCTAGGGACAATGAGCAGTTCTTC.